This TCR beta chain stems from a study of early T cells in non-severe SARS-CoV-2 infection. Study-wide context: Chains were not paired, and sequencing was done on bulk RNA from unsorted whole blood. General study points: Private and CD4 specificities were missed by VDJdb matching, which favored anti-spike CD8 responses.

Concerning this clonotype itself: As yet, its antigen is unknown.

The CDR3 consists of 14 residues. CDR1 is MNHEY, CDR2 SVGEGT, per germline. V shed 2 bases and J 4 bases; nucleotides not matched to a gene: 4. Tagging with unique molecular identifiers was applied to individual cDNA molecules. TCRdb used MiXCR to reprocess the 5' RACE reads, holding one entry per CDR3 protein. The data show 40,000 to 60,000 distinct CDR3 sequences, more than 5.5% seen once. The source of this sequence is an adult who was a healthcare worker with PCR-confirmed SARS-CoV-2 infection or an uninfected control (not recorded which). The sequences come from whole blood, collected at baseline. V and J are TRBV6-2 or TRBV6-3 and TRBJ1-2, with 7 bases fitting TRBD1. The CDR3 loop reads CASSYEGGAYGYTF. In DNA form, the CDR3 reads TGTGCCAGCAGTTACGAAGGGGGCGCCTATGGCTACACCTTC.